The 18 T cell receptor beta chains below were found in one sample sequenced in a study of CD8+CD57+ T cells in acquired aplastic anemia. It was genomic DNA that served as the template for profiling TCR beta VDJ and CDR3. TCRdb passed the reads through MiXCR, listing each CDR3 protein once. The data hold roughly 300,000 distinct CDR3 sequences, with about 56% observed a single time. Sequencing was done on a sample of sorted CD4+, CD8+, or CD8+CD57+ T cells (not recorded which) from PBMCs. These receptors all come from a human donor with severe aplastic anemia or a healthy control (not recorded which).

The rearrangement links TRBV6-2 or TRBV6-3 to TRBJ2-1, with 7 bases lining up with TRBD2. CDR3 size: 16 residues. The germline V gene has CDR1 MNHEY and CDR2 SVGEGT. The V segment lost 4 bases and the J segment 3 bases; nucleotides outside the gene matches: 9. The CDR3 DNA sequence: TGTGCCAGCAGTTCGACTAGCCAAGAAAACTACAATGAGCAGTTCTTC. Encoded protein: CASSSTSQENYNEQFF.

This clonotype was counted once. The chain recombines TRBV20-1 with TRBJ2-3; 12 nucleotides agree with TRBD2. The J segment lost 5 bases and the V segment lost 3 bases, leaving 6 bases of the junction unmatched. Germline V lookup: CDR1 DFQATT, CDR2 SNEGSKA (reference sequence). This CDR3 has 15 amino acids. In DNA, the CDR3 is TGCAGTGCTAGTAAACTAGCGGGGGGACGAGATACGCAGTATTTT. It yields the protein CSASKLAGGRDTQYF.

The CDR3 sequence is CASKVGGPGLDTQYF. In DNA, the CDR3 is TGTGCCAGCAAAGTAGGGGGGCCAGGTTTAGATACGCAGTATTTT. V usage is TRBV2 and J usage is TRBJ2-3, with D perhaps TRBD1 or TRBD2 (6 bases each). This CDR3 contains 15 residues. Germline CDR1 is SNHLY and CDR2 is FYNNEI. V lost 7 bases and J 5 bases, leaving 19 bases between the germline ends. Full variable domain (rest looked up from reference TRBV2 and TRBJ2-3): EPEVTQTPSHQVTQMGQEVILRCVPISNHLYFYWYRQILGQKVEFLVSFYNNEISEKSEIFDDQFSVERPDGSNFTLKIRSTKLEDSAMYFCASKVGGPGLDTQYFGPGTRLTVL.

This CDR3 reads CASSLGVPYGYTF. CDR3 bases: TGTGCCAGCAGCTTGGGGGTGCCCTATGGCTACACCTTC. The chain is built from TRBV7-9 and TRBJ1-2; TRBD1 might be the D (5 bases). Trimming took off 3 bases at V and 4 bases at J, with 9 bases between the two ends. CDR1 and CDR2 from the germline V gene are SEHNR and FQNEAQ (reference sequence). This CDR3 spans 13 amino acids. The entire variable domain, with the rest obtained from reference TRBV7-9 and TRBJ1-2, is as follows: DTGVSQNPRHKITKRGQNVTFRCDPISEHNRLYWYRQTLGQGPEFLTYFQNEAQLEKSRLLSDRFSAERPKGSFSTLEIQRTEQGDSAMYLCASSLGVPYGYTFGSGTRLTVV.

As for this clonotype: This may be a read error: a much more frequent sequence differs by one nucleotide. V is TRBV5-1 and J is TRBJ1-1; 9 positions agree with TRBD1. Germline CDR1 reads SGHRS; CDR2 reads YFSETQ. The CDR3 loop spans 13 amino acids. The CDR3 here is CASGRQGDTEASF. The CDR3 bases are TGCGCCAGCGGGCGACAGGGGGACACTGAAGCTTCCTTT. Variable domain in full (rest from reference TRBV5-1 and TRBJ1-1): KAGVTQTPRYLIKTRGQQVTLSCSPISGHRSVSWYQQTPGQGLQFLFEYFSETQRNKGNFPGRFSGRQFSNSRSEMNVSTLELGDSALYLCASGRQGDTEASFGQGTRLTVV.

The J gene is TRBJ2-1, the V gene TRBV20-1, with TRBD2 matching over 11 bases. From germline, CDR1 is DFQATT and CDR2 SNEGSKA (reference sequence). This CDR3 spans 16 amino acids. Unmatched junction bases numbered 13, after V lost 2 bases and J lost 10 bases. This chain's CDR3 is CSARNSIAGGRAEQFF. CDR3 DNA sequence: TGCAGTGCTAGAAATTCCATAGCGGGGGGGCGTGCCGAGCAGTTCTTC.

CDR3 bases: TGTGCCAGCAGCCCTGGGACACGCACAGATACGCAGTATTTT. This sequence encodes CASSPGTRTDTQYF. The chain combines TRBV7-2 with TRBJ2-3; D may be TRBD1 (6 bases). Trimming stripped 5 bases from V and 1 base from J, with 10 bases between. Germline values: CDR1 SGHTA, CDR2 FQGNSA. The CDR3 covers 14 residues.

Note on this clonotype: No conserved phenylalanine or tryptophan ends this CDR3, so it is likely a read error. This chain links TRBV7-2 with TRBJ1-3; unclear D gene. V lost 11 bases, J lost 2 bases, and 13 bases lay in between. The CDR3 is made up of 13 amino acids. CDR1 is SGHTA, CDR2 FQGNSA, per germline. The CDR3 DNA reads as TGTGCCGGCACTCTAGCAACTGGAAACACCATATATCTT. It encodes CAGTLATGNTIYL.

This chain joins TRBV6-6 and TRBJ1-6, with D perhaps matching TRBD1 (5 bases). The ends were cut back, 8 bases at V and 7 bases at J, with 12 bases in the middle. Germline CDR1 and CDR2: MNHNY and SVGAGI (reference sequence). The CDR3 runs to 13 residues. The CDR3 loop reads CASAGGTNSPLHF. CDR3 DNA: TGTGCCAGCGCGGGAGGGACCAATTCACCCCTCCACTTT.

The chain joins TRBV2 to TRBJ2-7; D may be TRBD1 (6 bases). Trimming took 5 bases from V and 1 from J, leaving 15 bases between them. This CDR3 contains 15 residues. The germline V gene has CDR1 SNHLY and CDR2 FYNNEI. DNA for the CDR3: TGTGCCAGCAGTAAAAGGACAGTGTATTCCTACGAGCAGTACTTC. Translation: CASSKRTVYSYEQYF.

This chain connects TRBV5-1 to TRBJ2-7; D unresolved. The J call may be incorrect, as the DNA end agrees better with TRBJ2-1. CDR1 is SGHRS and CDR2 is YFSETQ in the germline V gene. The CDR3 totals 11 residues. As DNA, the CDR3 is TGCGCCAGCCTTACCGAGGATGAGCAGTTCTTC. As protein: CASLTEDEQFF.

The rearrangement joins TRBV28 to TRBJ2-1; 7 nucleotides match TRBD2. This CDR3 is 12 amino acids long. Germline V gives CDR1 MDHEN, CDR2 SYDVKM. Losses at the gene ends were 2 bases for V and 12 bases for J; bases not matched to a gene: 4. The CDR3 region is CASSLSGVGQFF. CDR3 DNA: TGTGCCAGCAGTTTAAGCGGGGTGGGGCAGTTCTTC. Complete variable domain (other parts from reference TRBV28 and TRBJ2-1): DVKVTQSSRYLVKRTGEKVFLECVQDMDHENMFWYRQDPGLGLRLIYFSYDVKMKEKGDIPEGYSVSREKKERFSLILESASTNQTSMYLCASSLSGVGQFFGPGTRLTVL.

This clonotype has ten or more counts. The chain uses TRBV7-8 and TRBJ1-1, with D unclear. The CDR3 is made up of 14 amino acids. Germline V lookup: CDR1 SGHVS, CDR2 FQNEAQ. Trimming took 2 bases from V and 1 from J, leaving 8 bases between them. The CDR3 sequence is CASSLFRSNTEAFF. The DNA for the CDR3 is TGTGCCAGCAGCTTATTTAGGTCGAACACTGAAGCTTTCTTT.

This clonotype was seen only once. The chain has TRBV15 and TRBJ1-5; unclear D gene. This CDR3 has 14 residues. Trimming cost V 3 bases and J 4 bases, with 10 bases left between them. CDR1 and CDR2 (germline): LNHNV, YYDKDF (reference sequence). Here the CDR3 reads CATSSYRTNQPQHF. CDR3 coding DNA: TGTGCCACCAGCAGTTACAGAACTAATCAGCCCCAGCATTTT. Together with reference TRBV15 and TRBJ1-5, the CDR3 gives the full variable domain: DAMVIQNPRYQVTQFGKPVTLSCSQTLNHNVMYWYQQKSSQAPKLLFHYYDKDFNNEADTPDNFQSRRPNTSFCFLDIRSPGLGDTAMYLCATSSYRTNQPQHFGDGTRLSIL.

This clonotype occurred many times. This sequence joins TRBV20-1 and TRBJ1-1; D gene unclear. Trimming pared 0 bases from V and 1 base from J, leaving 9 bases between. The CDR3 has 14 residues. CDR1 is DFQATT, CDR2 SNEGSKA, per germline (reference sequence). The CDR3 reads CSARDRRSNTEAFF. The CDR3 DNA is TGCAGTGCTAGAGACCGTAGGTCGAACACTGAAGCTTTCTTT.

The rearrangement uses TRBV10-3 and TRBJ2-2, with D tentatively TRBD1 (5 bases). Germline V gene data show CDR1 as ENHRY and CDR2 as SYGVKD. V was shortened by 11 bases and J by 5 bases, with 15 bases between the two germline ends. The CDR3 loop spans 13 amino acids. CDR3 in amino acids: CAGSPPGTGELFF. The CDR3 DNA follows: TGTGCCGGCAGCCCTCCAGGGACCGGGGAGCTGTTTTTT.

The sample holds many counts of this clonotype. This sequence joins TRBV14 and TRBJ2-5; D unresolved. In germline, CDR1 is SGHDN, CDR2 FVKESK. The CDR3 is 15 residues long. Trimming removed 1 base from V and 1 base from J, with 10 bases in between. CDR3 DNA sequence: TGTGCCAGCAGCCAAGTATTCGGTTTCCAAGAGACCCAGTACTTC. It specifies CASSQVFGFQETQYF.

This chain's CDR3 is CAWSATRPILREKLFF. The DNA of the CDR3 is TGTGCCTGGAGTGCGACCAGACCGATCCTCCGAGAAAAACTGTTTTTT. The rearrangement uses TRBV2 and TRBJ1-4; no firm D call. Trimming shortened V by 11 bases and J by 8 bases, and 27 bases separated the two germline ends. CDR3 length: 16 amino acids. CDR1 is SNHLY and CDR2 is FYNNEI in the germline V gene.